One and the same sample provided the 10 T cell receptor beta chains below, sequenced in a study of response to subunit inactivated influenza vaccine. TCRdb called the RT-PCR reads again in MiXCR, with one record for every CDR3 protein. Seen here are about 540,000 distinct CDR3 sequences, roughly 25% observed once, and the top ten hold 2.5% to 3.5%. The same specimen was also included in a second study, on T cells expressing NK-cell markers. That report notes: Scientists made TCR beta cDNA using 5'RACE template switching with UMIs.

The sequences come from CD4+ T cells sorted from PBMCs, collected 12 days after vaccination. The receptors were gathered from a man aged 45-65 years who received an inactivated influenza vaccine.

The chain links TRBV4-2 to TRBJ1-2; 9 bases are shared with TRBD1. Germline CDR1 LGHNA, CDR2 YNFKEQ. Unmatched junction bases numbered 9, after V lost 1 base and J lost 6 bases. This CDR3 spans 16 amino acids. This CDR3 reads CASSQVSGQGNNGYTF. CDR3 DNA: TGTGCCAGCAGCCAAGTTTCGGGACAGGGTAATAATGGCTACACCTTC.

The genes are TRBV5-1 and TRBJ2-1; possible D gene TRBD2, 5 bases. The CDR3 has 16 residues. Looked up from germline, CDR1 is SGHRS and CDR2 is YFSETQ. Deletions cut 4 bases from V and 0 bases from J, with 14 bases between. This CDR3 is CASSTTAASSYNEQFF. The CDR3 DNA follows: TGCGCCAGCAGCACTACAGCGGCCAGCTCCTACAATGAGCAGTTCTTC.

In its sample, this clonotype was seen many times. This chain joins TRBV29-1 and TRBJ2-7; tentatively, D is TRBD1 or TRBD2 (5 bases each). Trimming took off 3 bases at V and 7 bases at J, with 13 bases between the two ends. The CDR3 length is 12 residues. Germline V lookup: CDR1 SQVTM, CDR2 ANQGSEA. CDR3 bases: TGCAGCGTTGATCAGGGCCGGGATGAGCAGTACTTC. Amino acids: CSVDQGRDEQYF.

V is TRBV4-3 and J is TRBJ2-5, with D tentatively TRBD1 (5 bases). Trimming removed 4 bases from V and 5 bases from J, with 17 bases in between. CDR1 and CDR2 from the germline V gene are LGHNA and YSLEER. This CDR3 comprises 15 residues. The CDR3 loop reads CASSPQGVKGETQYF. As DNA, the CDR3 is TGCGCCAGCAGCCCCCAAGGGGTAAAGGGGGAGACCCAGTACTTC.

The V and J genes are TRBV7-2 and TRBJ2-1, with D uncertain. Trimming cost V 2 bases and J 13 bases, with 15 bases left between them. In germline, CDR1 is SGHTA, CDR2 FQGNSA. The CDR3 spans 13 residues. CDR3 bases: TGTGCCAGCAGCTTAAGGCTCCCTGGCCCACAGTTCTTC. Its protein is CASSLRLPGPQFF.

V and J are TRBV15 and TRBJ1-5; D is ambiguous. The V end lost 3 bases, the J end lost 0 bases, and 3 bases lay between the germline ends. This CDR3 region has 13 residues. Germline CDR1 is LNHNV and CDR2 is YYDKDF (reference sequence). Here the CDR3 reads CATSRSSNQPQHF. DNA for the CDR3: TGTGCCACCAGCAGGAGTAGCAATCAGCCCCAGCATTTT.

The chain joins TRBV5-1 to TRBJ2-1, with 10 bases aligning to TRBD1. The CDR3 is 16 amino acids. CDR1 and CDR2 from the germline V gene are SGHRS and YFSETQ. V lost 0 bases to trimming and J lost 2 bases; unmatched junction nucleotides: 2. The CDR3 loop is CASSLAGTGAYNEQFF. As DNA, the CDR3 is TGCGCCAGCAGCTTGGCCGGGACAGGGGCCTACAATGAGCAGTTCTTC.

This clonotype showed up just a few times. The chain couples TRBV5-1 to TRBJ1-4, with TRBD1 matching 7 bases. Germline-derived CDR1 and CDR2 are SGHRS and YFSETQ. V lost 4 bases, J lost 7 bases, and 7 bases stayed unmatched. The CDR3 contains 14 residues. The CDR3 DNA follows: TGCGCCAGCAGCGCAAGGGGGCGCGGTGAAAAACTGTTTTTT. It codes for CASSARGRGEKLFF. Using reference TRBV5-1 and TRBJ1-4 for the parts outside the CDR3, the full variable domain is KAGVTQTPRYLIKTRGQQVTLSCSPISGHRSVSWYQQTPGQGLQFLFEYFSETQRNKGNFPGRFSGRQFSNSRSEMNVSTLELGDSALYLCASSARGRGEKLFFGSGTQLSVL.

This clonotype has a handful of counts. The chain recombines TRBV12-3 or TRBV12-4 with TRBJ2-2, with D unresolved. The CDR3 sequence is 13 residues long. Trimming pared 6 bases from V and 4 bases from J, leaving 9 bases between. CDR3 loop: CASRGLVTGELFF. As DNA, the CDR3 is TGTGCCAGCAGAGGCCTGGTCACCGGGGAGCTGTTTTTT.

This clonotype was seen repeatedly, ten times or more. The CDR3 nucleotides read TGTGCCATCAGTGGGGGACAGGGACCATCTGGGGCCAACGTCCTGACTTTC. Translation: CAISGGQGPSGANVLTF. This chain joins TRBV10-3 and TRBJ2-6, with 9 bases identical to TRBD1. The CDR3 runs 17 residues. J lost 1 base, V lost 4 bases, and 5 bases had no gene match. CDR1 and CDR2 (germline): ENHRY, SYGVKD.